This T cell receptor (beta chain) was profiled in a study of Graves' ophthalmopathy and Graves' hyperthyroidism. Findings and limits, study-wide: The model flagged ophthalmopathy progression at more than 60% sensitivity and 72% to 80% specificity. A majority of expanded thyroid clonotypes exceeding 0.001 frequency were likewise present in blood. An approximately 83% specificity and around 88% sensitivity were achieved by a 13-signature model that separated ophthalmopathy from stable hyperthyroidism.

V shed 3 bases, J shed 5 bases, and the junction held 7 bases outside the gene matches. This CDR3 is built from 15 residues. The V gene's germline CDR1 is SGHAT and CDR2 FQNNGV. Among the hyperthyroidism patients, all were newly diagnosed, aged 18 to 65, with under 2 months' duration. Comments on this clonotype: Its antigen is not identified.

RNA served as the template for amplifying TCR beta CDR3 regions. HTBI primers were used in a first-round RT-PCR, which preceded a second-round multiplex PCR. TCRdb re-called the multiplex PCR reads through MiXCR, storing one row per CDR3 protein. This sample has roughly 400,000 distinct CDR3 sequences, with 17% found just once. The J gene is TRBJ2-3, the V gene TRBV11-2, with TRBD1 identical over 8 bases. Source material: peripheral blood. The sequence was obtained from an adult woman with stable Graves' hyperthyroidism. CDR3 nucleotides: TGTGCCAGCAGCTTCGGACAGGGTAGGGAAGATACGCAGTATTTT. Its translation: CASSFGQGREDTQYF.